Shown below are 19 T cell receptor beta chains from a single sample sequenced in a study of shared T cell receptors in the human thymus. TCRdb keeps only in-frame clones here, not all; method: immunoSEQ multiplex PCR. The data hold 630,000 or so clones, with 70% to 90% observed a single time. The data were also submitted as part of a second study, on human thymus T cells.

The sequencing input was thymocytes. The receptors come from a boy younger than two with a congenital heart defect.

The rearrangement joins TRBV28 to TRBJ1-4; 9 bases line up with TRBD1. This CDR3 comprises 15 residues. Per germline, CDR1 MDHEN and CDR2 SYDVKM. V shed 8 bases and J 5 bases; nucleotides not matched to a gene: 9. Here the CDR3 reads CASRNFGTGNEKLFF. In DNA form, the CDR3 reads TGTGCCAGCCGTAACTTCGGGACAGGGAATGAAAAACTGTTTTTT.

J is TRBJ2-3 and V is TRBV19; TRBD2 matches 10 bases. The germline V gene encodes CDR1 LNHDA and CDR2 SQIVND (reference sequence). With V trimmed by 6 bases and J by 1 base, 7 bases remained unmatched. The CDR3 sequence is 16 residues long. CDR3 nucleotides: TGTGCCAGTAGCCCCTCTAGCGGGGGCCGCACAGATACGCAGTATTTT. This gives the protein CASSPSSGGRTDTQYF.

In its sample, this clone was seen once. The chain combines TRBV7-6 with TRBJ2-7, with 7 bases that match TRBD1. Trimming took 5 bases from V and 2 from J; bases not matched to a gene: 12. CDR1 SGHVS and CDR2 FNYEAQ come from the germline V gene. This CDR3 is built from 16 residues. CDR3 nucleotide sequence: TGTGCCAGCAGCCTGACAGGGAACCTAACCCCCTACGAGCAGTACTTC. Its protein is CASSLTGNLTPYEQYF. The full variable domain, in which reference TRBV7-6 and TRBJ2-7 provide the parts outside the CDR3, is GAGVSQSPRYKVTKRGQDVALRCDPISGHVSLYWYRQALGQGPEFLTYFNYEAQQDKSGLPNDRFSAERPEGSISTLTIQRTEQRDSAMYRCASSLTGNLTPYEQYFGPGTRLTVT.

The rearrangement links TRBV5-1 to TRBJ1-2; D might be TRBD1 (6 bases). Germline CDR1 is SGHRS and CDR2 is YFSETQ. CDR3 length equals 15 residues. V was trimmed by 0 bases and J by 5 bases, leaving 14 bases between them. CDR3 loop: CASSLANQGRYGYTF. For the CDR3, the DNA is TGCGCCAGCAGCTTGGCCAACCAGGGGCGGTATGGCTACACCTTC.

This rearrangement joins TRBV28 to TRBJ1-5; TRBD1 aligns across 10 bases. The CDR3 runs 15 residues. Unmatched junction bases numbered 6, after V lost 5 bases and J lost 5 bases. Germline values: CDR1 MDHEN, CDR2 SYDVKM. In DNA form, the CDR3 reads TGTGCCAGCAGTCTTTATGGACAGGGGGATCAGCCCCAGCATTTT. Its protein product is CASSLYGQGDQPQHF.

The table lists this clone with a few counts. DNA for the CDR3: TGTGCCAGCAGTGCACTACAGGGGGGCCTTAATGAAAAACTGTTTTTT. It is translated as CASSALQGGLNEKLFF. The chain couples TRBV6-1 to TRBJ1-4, with TRBD1 matching 8 bases. Looked up from germline, CDR1 is MNHNS and CDR2 is SASEGT. J gave up 4 bases and V 4 bases, and 8 bases lay outside the gene matches. The CDR3 contains 16 residues.

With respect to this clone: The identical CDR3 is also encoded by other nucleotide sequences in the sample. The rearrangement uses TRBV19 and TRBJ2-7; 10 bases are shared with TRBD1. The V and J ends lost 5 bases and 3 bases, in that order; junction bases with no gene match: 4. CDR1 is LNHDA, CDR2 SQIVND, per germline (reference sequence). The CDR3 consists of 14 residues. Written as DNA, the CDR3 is TGTGCCAGTAGTCCCAGGGACAGGGGCTACGAGCAGTACTTC. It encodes CASSPRDRGYEQYF.

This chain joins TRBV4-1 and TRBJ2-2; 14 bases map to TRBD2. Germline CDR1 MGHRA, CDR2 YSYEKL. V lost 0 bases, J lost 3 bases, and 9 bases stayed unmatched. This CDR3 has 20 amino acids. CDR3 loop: CASSQDPGTSGGYYTGELFF. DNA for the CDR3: TGCGCCAGCAGCCAAGACCCCGGGACTAGCGGGGGCTACTACACCGGGGAGCTGTTTTTT.

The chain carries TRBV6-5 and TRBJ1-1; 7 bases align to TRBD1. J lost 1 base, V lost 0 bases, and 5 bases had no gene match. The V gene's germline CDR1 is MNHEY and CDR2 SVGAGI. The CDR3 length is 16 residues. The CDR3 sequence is CASSYSKGAKNTEAFF. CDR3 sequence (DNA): TGTGCCAGCAGTTACTCGAAGGGGGCGAAGAACACTGAAGCTTTCTTT.

In DNA, the CDR3 is TGCGCCAGCAGCCAACAGGGGGCGAAGAACACCGGGGAGCTGTTTTTT. Translation: CASSQQGAKNTGELFF. This chain joins TRBV4-1 and TRBJ2-2; 8 bases match TRBD1. Unmatched junction bases numbered 3, after V lost 2 bases and J lost 1 base. The CDR3 is 16 residues long. Per the germline V gene, CDR1 is MGHRA and CDR2 is YSYEKL.

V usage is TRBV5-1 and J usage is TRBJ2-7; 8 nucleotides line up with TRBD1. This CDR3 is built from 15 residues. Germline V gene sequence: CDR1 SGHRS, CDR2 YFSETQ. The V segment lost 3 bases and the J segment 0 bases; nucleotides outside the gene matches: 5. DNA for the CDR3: TGCGCCAGCAGCTCAGGACAGGGAGTCTCCTACGAGCAGTACTTC. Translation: CASSSGQGVSYEQYF.

CDR3 protein: CASSRTGTDTQYF. CDR3 DNA sequence: TGTGCCAGCAGCCGGACAGGCACAGATACGCAGTATTTT. This chain joins TRBV9 and TRBJ2-3; D may be TRBD1 (6 bases). In germline, CDR1 is SGDLS, CDR2 YYNGEE. V lost 4 bases and J lost 1, with 7 bases in between. The CDR3 is 13 residues long.

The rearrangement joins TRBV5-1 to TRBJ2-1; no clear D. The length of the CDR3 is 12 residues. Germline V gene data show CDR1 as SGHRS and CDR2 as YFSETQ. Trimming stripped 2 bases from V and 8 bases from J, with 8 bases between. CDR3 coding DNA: TGCGCCAGCAGCTTCCCCGAGCATGAGCAGTTCTTC. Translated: CASSFPEHEQFF. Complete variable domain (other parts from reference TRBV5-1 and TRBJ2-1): KAGVTQTPRYLIKTRGQQVTLSCSPISGHRSVSWYQQTPGQGLQFLFEYFSETQRNKGNFPGRFSGRQFSNSRSEMNVSTLELGDSALYLCASSFPEHEQFFGPGTRLTVL.

CDR3 in DNA: TGTGCCAGCAGCGCTGGGACAGGGGGACCCTACGAGCAGTACTTC. It is translated as CASSAGTGGPYEQYF. This chain links TRBV7-2 with TRBJ2-7; 11 bases line up with TRBD1. Germline V lookup: CDR1 SGHTA, CDR2 FQGNSA. The CDR3 is made up of 15 amino acids. The J segment lost 2 bases and the V segment lost 5 bases, leaving 5 bases of the junction unmatched.

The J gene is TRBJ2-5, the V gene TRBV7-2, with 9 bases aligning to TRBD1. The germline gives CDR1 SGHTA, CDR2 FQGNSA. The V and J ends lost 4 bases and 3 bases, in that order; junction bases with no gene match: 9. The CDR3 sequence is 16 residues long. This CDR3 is CASSSPGQGEKETQYF. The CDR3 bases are TGTGCCAGCAGCTCACCGGGACAGGGTGAGAAAGAGACCCAGTACTTC.

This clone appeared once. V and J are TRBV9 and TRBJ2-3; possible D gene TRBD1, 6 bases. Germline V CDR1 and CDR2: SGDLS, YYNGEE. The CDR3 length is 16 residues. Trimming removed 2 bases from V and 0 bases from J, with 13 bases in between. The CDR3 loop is CASSVPLGGSTDTQYF. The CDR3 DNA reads TGTGCCAGCAGCGTCCCTCTAGGGGGTAGCACAGATACGCAGTATTTT.

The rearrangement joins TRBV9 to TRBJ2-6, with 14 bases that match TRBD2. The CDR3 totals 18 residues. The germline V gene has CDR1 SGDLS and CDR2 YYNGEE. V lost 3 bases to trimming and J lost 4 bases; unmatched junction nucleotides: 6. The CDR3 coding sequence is TGTGCCAGCAGCGCGGGACTAGCGGGAGTAGGAGGGGCCAACGTCCTGACTTTC. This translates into CASSAGLAGVGGANVLTF.

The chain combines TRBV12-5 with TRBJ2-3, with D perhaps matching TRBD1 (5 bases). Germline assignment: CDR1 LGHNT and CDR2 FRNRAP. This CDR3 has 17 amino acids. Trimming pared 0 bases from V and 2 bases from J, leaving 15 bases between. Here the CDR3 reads CASGLVTLRGITDTQYF. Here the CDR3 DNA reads TGTGCTAGTGGTTTGGTCACTCTTAGGGGAATCACAGATACGCAGTATTTT. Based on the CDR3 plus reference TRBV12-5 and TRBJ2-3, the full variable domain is DARVTQTPRHKVTEMGQEVTMRCQPILGHNTVFWYRQTMMQGLELLAYFRNRAPLDDSGMPKDRFSAEMPDATLATLKIQPSEPRDSAVYFCASGLVTLRGITDTQYFGPGTRLTVL.

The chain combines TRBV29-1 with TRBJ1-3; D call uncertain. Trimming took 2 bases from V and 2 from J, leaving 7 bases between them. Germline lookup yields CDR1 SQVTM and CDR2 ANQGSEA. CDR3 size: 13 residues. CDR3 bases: TGCAGCGTTGAATGGTTAGCTGGAAACACCATATATTTT. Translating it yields CSVEWLAGNTIYF.